This TCR beta chain was profiled in a study of T-cell reconstitution after alpha-beta-depleted transplantation in children. V dropped 1 base and J dropped 3 bases, with 13 bases sitting between them. Germline loops: CDR1 SGHTS, CDR2 YDEGEE. The CDR3 runs to 15 residues. This clonotype occurred many times. The TCRbeta library incorporated unique molecular identifiers. A single record per CDR3 protein comes from TCRdb applying MiXCR to the PCR reads. The sample consists of some 200,000 distinct CDR3 sequences, 9.7% of them appearing once. Sequencing used PBMCs from the stem cell graft donor, obtained from the stem cell graft. V usage is TRBV5-8 and J usage is TRBJ2-5; TRBD2 is a possible D gene (6 bases). The TCR sequence derives from a human donor who donated a stem cell graft to a child with SCID. CDR3 loop: CASSLSRGLEETQYF. Here the CDR3 DNA reads TGTGCCAGCAGCTTGTCGAGGGGACTCGAAGAGACCCAGTACTTC.